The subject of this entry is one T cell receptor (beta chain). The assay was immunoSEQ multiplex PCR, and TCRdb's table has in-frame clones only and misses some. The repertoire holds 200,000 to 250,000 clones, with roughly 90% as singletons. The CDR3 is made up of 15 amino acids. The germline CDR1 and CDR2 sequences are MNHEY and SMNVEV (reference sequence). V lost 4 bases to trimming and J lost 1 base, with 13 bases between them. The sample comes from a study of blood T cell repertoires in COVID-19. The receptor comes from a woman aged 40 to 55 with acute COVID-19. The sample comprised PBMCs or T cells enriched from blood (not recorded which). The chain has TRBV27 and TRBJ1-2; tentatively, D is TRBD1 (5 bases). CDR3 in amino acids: CASSSRTTINYGYTF. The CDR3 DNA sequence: TGTGCCAGCAGTTCCCGGACAACGATTAACTATGGCTACACCTTC.